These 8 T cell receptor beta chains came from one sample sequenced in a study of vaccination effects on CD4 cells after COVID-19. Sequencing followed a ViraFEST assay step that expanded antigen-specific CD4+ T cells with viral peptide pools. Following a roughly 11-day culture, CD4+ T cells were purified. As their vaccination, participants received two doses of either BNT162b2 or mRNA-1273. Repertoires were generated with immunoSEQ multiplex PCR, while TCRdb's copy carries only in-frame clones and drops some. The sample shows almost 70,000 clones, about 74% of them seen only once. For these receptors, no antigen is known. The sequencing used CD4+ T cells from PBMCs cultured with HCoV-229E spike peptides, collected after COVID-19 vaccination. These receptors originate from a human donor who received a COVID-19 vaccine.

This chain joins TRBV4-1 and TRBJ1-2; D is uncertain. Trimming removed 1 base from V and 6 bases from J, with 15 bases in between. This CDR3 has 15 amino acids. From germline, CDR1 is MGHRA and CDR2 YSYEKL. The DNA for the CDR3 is TGCGCCAGCAGCCAAGGAGAAAGATCCCAGGATGGCTACACCTTC. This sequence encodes CASSQGERSQDGYTF.

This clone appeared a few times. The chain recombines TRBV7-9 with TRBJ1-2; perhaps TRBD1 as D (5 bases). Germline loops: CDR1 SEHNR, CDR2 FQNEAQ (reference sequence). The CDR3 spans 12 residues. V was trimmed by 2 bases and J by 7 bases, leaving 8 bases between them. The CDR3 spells CASSLSGGGYTF. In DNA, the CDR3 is TGTGCCAGCAGCTTATCGGGGGGTGGCTACACCTTC.

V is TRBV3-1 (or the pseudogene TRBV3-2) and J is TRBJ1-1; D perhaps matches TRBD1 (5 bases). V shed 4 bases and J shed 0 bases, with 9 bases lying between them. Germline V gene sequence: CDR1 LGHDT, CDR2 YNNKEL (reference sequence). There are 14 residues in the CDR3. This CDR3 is CASSLSGVNTEAFF. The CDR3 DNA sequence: TGTGCCAGCAGCCTTTCGGGGGTGAACACTGAAGCTTTCTTT.

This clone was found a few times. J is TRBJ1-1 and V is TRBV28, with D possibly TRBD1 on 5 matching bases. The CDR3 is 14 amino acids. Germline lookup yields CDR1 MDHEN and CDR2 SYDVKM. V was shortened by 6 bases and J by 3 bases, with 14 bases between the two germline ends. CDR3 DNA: TGTGCCAGCAGGTCGCCAGGGAAGGACACTGAAGCTTTCTTT. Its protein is CASRSPGKDTEAFF.

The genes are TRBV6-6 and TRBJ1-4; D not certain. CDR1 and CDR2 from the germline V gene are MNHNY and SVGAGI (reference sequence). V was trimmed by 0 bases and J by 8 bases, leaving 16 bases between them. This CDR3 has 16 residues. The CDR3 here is CASSYSRGVGPEKLFF. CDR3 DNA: TGTGCCAGCAGTTACTCGAGAGGCGTCGGGCCAGAAAAACTGTTTTTT.

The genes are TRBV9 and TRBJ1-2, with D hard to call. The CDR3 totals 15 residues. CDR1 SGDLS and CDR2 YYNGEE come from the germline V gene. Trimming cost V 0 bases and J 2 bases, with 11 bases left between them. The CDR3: CASSVELVGNYGYTF. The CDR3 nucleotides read TGTGCCAGCAGCGTAGAACTCGTGGGGAACTATGGCTACACCTTC.

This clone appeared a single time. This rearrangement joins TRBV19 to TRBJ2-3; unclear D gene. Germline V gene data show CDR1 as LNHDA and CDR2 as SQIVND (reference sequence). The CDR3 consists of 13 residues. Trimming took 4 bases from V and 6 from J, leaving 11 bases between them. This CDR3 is CASSKASRDTQYF. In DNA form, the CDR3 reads TGTGCCAGTAGTAAGGCTTCGAGGGATACGCAGTATTTT.

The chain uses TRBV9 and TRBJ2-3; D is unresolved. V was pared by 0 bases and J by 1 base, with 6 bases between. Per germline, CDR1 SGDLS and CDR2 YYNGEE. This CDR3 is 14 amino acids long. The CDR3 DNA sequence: TGTGCCAGCAGCGTAGGACCCGGCACAGATACGCAGTATTTT. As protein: CASSVGPGTDTQYF.